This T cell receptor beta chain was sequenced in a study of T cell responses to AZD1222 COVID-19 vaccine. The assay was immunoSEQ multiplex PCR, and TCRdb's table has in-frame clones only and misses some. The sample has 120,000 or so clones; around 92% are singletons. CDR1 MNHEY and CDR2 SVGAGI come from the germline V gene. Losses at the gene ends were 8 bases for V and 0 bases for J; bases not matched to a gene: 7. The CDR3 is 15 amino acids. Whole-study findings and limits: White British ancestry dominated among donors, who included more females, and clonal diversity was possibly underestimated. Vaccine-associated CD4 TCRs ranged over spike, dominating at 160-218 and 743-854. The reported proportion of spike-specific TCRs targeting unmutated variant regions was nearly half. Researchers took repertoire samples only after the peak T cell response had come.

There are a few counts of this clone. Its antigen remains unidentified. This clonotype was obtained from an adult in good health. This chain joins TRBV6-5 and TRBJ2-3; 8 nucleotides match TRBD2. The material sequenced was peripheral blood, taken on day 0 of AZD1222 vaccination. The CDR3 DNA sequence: TGTGCCAGCGGGGGTCGGACTAGCAGCACAGATACGCAGTATTTT. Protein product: CASGGRTSSTDTQYF.